These 5 T cell receptor beta chains were sequenced from one sample in a study of blood T cell repertoires in COVID-19. The data were produced by immunoSEQ multiplex PCR, yet TCRdb's version contains in-frame clones alone and is incomplete. Of 280,000 or so clones in the sample, about 85% were seen once. Sample: peripheral blood. All receptors come from a human donor in a cohort sampled during active COVID-19.

This sequence joins TRBV5-6 and TRBJ2-4; TRBD2 might be the D (6 bases). The CDR3 is made up of 12 amino acids. Trimming pared 4 bases from V and 7 bases from J, leaving 9 bases between. Germline lookup yields CDR1 SGHDT and CDR2 YYEEEE. In DNA, the CDR3 is TGTGCCAGCAGCCCACGGGGGAACATTCAGTACTTC. Its protein is CASSPRGNIQYF.

This chain uses TRBV10-3 with TRBJ2-3, with 14 bases lining up with TRBD2. The CDR3 spans 19 residues. CDR1 is ENHRY, CDR2 SYGVKD, per germline. Trimming at V came to 0 bases and at J to 6 bases, leaving 11 bases not matched to a gene. The CDR3 reads CAISESGTSGSPNSDTQYF. Here the CDR3 DNA reads TGTGCCATCAGTGAGTCGGGGACTAGCGGGAGCCCTAACTCGGATACGCAGTATTTT.

V is TRBV6-6 and J is TRBJ1-2, with 8 bases matching TRBD1. Germline loops: CDR1 MNHNY, CDR2 SVGAGI (reference sequence). The CDR3 is 13 residues long. V dropped 6 bases and J dropped 8; count of bases not matched to a gene: 8. The CDR3 protein is CASSPSTGDGYTF. The DNA of the CDR3 is TGTGCCAGCAGCCCATCGACAGGGGACGGCTACACCTTC.

This clone was seen a single time. This rearrangement joins TRBV15 to TRBJ2-1, with 7 bases matching TRBD2. Trimming cost V 7 bases and J 0 bases; bases outside gene matches: 12. Germline V CDR1 and CDR2: LNHNV, YYDKDF (reference sequence). CDR3 length: 17 residues. CDR3 nucleotides: TGTGCCACCAAGGGAGGGAATCTAATTAGCTCCTACAATGAGCAGTTCTTC. As protein: CATKGGNLISSYNEQFF.

V gene TRBV4-1 combines with J gene TRBJ2-5; 9 positions agree with TRBD2. J lost 6 bases, V lost 0 bases, and 5 bases had no gene match. The CDR3 totals 15 residues. Germline V gene lookup returns CDR1 MGHRA and CDR2 YSYEKL. The CDR3 protein is CASSQEGTSLKTQYF. CDR3 DNA: TGCGCCAGCAGCCAAGAGGGGACTAGCTTAAAGACCCAGTACTTC.